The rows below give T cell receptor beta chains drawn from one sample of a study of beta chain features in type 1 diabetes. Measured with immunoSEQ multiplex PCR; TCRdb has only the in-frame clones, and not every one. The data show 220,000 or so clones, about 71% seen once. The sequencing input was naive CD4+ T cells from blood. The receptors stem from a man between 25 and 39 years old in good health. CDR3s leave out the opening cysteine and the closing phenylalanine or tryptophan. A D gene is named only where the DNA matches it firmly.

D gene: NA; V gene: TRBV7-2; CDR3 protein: ASSWGSAISEQY
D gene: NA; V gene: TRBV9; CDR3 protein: ASSVSVDSYEQY
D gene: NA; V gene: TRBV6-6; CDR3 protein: ASSPANEQY
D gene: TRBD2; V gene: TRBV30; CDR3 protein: AREGREPYNEQF
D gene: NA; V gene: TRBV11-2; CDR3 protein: ASSLDQRVLAKNIQY
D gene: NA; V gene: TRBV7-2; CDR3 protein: ASSLSMDRTYEQY
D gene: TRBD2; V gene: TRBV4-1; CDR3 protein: ASSQGRASGSEQF
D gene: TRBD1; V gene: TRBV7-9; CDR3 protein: ASSPDRGDQPQH
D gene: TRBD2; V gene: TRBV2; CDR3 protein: ASSNAGGLSWSYNEQF
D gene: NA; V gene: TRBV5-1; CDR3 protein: ASSYGTNNEQF
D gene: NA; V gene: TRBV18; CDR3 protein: ASSPPGGLAGYNEQF
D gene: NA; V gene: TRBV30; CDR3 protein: AWSTQLQGNQPQH